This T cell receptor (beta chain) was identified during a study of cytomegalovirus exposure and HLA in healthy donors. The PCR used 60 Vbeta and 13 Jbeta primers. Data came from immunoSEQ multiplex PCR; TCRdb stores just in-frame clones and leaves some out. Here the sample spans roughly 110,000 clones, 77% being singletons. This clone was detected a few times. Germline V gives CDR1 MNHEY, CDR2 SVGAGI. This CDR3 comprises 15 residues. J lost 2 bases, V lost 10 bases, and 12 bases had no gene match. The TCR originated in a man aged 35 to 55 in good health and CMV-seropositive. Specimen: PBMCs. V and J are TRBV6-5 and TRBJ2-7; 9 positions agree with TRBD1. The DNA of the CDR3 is TGTGCCACCACGGGGGGACAGGGACGAACCTACGAGCAGTACTTC. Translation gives CATTGGQGRTYEQYF.